Listed below are T cell receptor beta chains from one sample, sequenced in a study of shared clonotypes between healthy human individuals. Clones were read by immunoSEQ multiplex PCR, and TCRdb kept only the in-frame ones, dropping some. The sample gives about 2,200,000 clones, under 95% of which show up once; around 1.7% is in the top ten. The sample comprised naive CD8+ T cells from PBMCs. These receptors all come from a man between 18 and 35 years old in good health. Some clones in this sample may be carry-over from other donors' samples. Both conserved end residues are part of each CDR3. Each record gives: J gene, D gene, V gene, clone size, CDR3 DNA, CDR3 protein. The D gene is left open where the match is weak. Not every row has a clone size; where given, it reads once, few, many or a size class.

>TRBJ2-1|TRBD2|TRBV27|.
TGTGCCAGCAGCATTAGCGGGAGCTCCTACAATGAGCAGTTCTTC
CASSISGSSYNEQFF
>TRBJ2-7|TRBD2|TRBV5-6|.
TGTGCCAGCAGCACCGCACCGGCGGGAGACCCCTACGAGCAGTACTTC
CASSTAPAGDPYEQYF
>TRBJ2-4|TRBD2|TRBV7-9|.
TGTGCCAGCAGCTCTCAAACGACTAGCGGTAAAAACATTCAGTACTTC
CASSSQTTSGKNIQYF
>TRBJ1-4|.|TRBV15|.
TGTGCCACCAGCAGCGACAGGAAAACTAATGAAAAACTGTTTTTT
CATSSDRKTNEKLFF
>TRBJ2-1|TRBD2|TRBV29-1|.
TGCAGCGTGGTGACTAGCGGGGGTACCTATGAGCAGTTCTTC
CSVVTSGGTYEQFF
>TRBJ2-7|.|TRBV19|.
TGTGCCAGGCTAGGGTCTACCAGTTCCTACGAGCAGTACTTC
CARLGSTSSYEQYF
>TRBJ2-7|.|TRBV27|few
TGTGCCAGCAGTTATGGGGGCGAGCAGTACTTC
CASSYGGEQYF
>TRBJ1-2|.|TRBV27|.
TGTGCCAGCAGTTTATCAGGAGCTAACTATGGCTACACCTTC
CASSLSGANYGYTF
>TRBJ2-7|.|TRBV6-1|.
TGTGCCAGCGGCCACAGGGAAGGCTACGAGCAGTACTTC
CASGHREGYEQYF
>TRBJ2-3|.|TRBV4-3|once
TGCGCCAGCAGCCAAGCGCCCCCCGGGGCGGAGGAGTTTGGTACGCAGTATTTT
CASSQAPPGAEEFGTQYF